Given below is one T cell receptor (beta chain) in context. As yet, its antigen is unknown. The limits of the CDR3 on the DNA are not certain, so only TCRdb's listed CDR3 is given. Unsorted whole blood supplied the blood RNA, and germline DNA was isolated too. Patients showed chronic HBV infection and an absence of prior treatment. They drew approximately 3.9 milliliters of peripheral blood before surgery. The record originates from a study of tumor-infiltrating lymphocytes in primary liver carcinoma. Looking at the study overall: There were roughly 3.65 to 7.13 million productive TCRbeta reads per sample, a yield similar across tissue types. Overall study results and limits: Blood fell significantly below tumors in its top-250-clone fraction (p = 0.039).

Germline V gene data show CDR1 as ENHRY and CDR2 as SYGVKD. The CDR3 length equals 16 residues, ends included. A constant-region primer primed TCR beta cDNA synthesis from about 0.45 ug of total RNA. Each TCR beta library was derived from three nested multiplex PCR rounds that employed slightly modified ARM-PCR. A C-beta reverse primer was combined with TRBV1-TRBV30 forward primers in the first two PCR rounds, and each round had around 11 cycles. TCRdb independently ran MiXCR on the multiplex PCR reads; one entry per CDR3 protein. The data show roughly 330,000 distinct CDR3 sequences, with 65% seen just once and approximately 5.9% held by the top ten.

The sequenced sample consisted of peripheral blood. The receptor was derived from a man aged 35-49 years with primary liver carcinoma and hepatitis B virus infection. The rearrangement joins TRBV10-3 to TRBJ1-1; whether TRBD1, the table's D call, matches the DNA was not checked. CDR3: CAISVGTGSGVTEASF.